This T cell receptor (beta chain) was identified during a study of blood T cell repertoires in COVID-19. On the study more broadly: COVID-19 samples collected from the United States, Italy and Spain covered acute and convalescent phases. Nucleic acid was either cDNA or gDNA, and it came from T cells, B-cell-depleted T cells, or PBMCs.

In the study's own analysis: The assay estimated nucleated cells by amplifying reference gene primers. TCRdb keeps only in-frame clones here, not all; method: immunoSEQ multiplex PCR. V, J and clone size derive from that table, while D and trimming were established from the DNA sequence. The top ten hold around 4.5% of the sample, which has some 89,000 clones, roughly 80% seen once. CDR3 size: 15 residues. After removal of 6 bases from V and 8 bases from J, the junction contained 11 bases not matched to a gene. The germline V gene has CDR1 MRHNA and CDR2 SNTAGT. The genes are TRBV6-4 and TRBJ1-2, with 11 positions matching TRBD1. Sequencing input: peripheral blood. This sequence originates from a man aged 60 to 75 with acute or convalescent COVID-19. CDR3 amino acids: CASRLTGTGGSGYTF. The CDR3 coding sequence is TGTGCCAGCAGATTAACCGGGACAGGGGGGAGCGGCTACACCTTC.